These 27 T cell receptor beta chains originate from one sample sequenced in a study of T cell clonality in common variable immunodeficiency (dated by TCRdb to 2013 to 2016). Library preparation was by the immunoSEQ multiplex PCR assay. This immuneACCESS table, as held by TCRdb, lists in-frame sequences with V and J called but not all clones. Of the missing ones, under half trace to an unresolved V gene in checked studies; the others have no known cause. The table notes tens of thousands of clones here, none of them singletons. Of the sample, 4.5% to 5.5% is held by the ten largest clones. The source material was peripheral blood mononuclear cells. The source of these receptors is a person between 18 and 75 years old in good health.

This clone was counted ten times or more. Coverage ceases 3 residues before the CDR3 finishes, and the germline J gene fills in the end. The chain combines TRBV4-1 with TRBJ2-3, with D perhaps matching TRBD1 (6 bases). V lost 1 base, J lost 4 bases, and 12 bases lay in between. CDR3 length: 15 amino acids. Germline-derived CDR1 and CDR2 are MGHRA and YSYEKL. CDR3 in amino acids: CASSQAPTGPDTQYF. Partial CDR3 DNA: TGCGCCAGCAGCCAAGCACCCACAGGGCCAGATACG.

In this sample, this clone turned up many times. The read comes to an end 3 residues before the CDR3 does, leaving the germline J gene to fill in the end. The rearrangement uses TRBV13 and TRBJ2-3, with D hard to call. Trimming took 2 bases from V and 1 from J, leaving 7 bases between them. The CDR3 runs 14 residues. Germline-derived CDR1 and CDR2 are PRHDT and FYEKMQ (reference sequence). The CDR3 region is CASSLRRRTDTQYF. CDR3 DNA (partial): TGTGCCAGCAGCTTAAGGCGGCGCACAGATACG.

This clone occurred many times. Read sequence stops 3 residues before the CDR3 end, and the germline J gene provides the missing end. J is TRBJ2-2 and V is TRBV2, with D tentatively TRBD1 (5 bases). The CDR3 sequence is 15 residues long. CDR1 is SNHLY, CDR2 FYNNEI, per germline. Trimming took off 6 bases at V and 5 bases at J, with 16 bases between the two ends. The part of the CDR3 DNA that was read is TGTGCCAGCAGACCCCCCCAGGGTCAAACCGGGGAG. It is translated as CASRPPQGQTGE. The CDR3, in full, reads CASRPPQGQTGELFF. Based on the CDR3 plus reference TRBV2 and TRBJ2-2, the full variable domain is EPEVTQTPSHQVTQMGQEVILRCVPISNHLYFYWYRQILGQKVEFLVSFYNNEISEKSEIFDDQFSVERPDGSNFTLKIRSTKLEDSAMYFCASRPPQGQTGELFFGEGSRLTVL.

This clone was counted many times. The sequenced fragment ends 3 residues before the CDR3 boundary, so the rest is inferred from the germline J gene. The V call is TRBV2, the J call TRBJ1-2; the D gene is possibly TRBD1 (6 bases). Between the trimmed V and J ends, which lost 4 bases and 6 bases, there was a span of 15 bases. CDR3 length equals 14 residues. Per the germline V gene, CDR1 is SNHLY and CDR2 is FYNNEI. Partial CDR3 DNA: TGTGCCAGCAGTGGACAGGCCCCCATTGATGGC. It specifies CASSGQAPIDG. The entire CDR3 sequence reads CASSGQAPIDGYTF.

In its sample, this clone was seen many times. The read terminates 3 residues before the CDR3 end, so the remaining end is supplied by the germline J gene. V and J are TRBV28 and TRBJ2-1; tentative D call: TRBD2 (7 bases). The CDR3 loop spans 16 amino acids. Trimming cost V 1 base and J 6 bases, with 16 bases left between them. CDR1 is MDHEN, CDR2 SYDVKM, per germline. CDR3 residues: CASSLSDSGVGNEQFF. CDR3 DNA (partial): TGTGCCAGCAGTTTATCGGACAGCGGGGTCGGCAATGAG.

This clone has just a few counts. The CDR3 loop is CASSPHRGGEQYF. The sequenced CDR3 bases are TGTGCCAGCAGCCCCCATAGGGGCGGCGAG. The V gene is TRBV7-7, the J gene TRBJ2-7; possible D gene TRBD1, 5 bases. The read terminates 3 residues ahead of where the CDR3 ends, so the germline J gene completes it. CDR3 length equals 13 residues. Germline V gives CDR1 SSHAT, CDR2 FNYEAQ (reference sequence). V lost 5 bases and J 6 bases, leaving 14 bases between the germline ends.

This clone was found many times. The missing CDR3 end, 3 residues past where the read stops, is filled in from the germline J gene. The gene calls are TRBV29-1 and TRBJ1-1; D is unclear. V was pared by 1 base and J by 1 base, with 10 bases between. The germline CDR1 and CDR2 sequences are SQVTM and ANQGSEA. This CDR3 is built from 14 residues. The CDR3 loop reads CSVEGPGRNTEAFF. CDR3 DNA (partial): TGCAGCGTTGAAGGTCCGGGTAGGAACACTGAA.

In this sample, this clone turned up many times. The DNA read from the CDR3 is TGTGCCAGCAGCCCCGCGACTAGCGGGAGCTACGAG. Translation: CASSPATSGSYE. The CDR3 in its entirety is CASSPATSGSYEQYF. The chain recombines TRBV9 with TRBJ2-7; 12 bases match TRBD2. The observed sequence ends 3 residues before the CDR3 terminus, with the missing tail filled in from the germline J gene. The trim removed 4 bases at V and 3 bases at J, leaving 5 bases unmatched. There are 15 residues in the CDR3. In germline, CDR1 is SGDLS, CDR2 YYNGEE.

At least ten counts were recorded for this clone. The missing CDR3 end, 3 residues past where the read stops, is filled in from the germline J gene. V is TRBV5-1 and J is TRBJ2-1; possible D gene TRBD1, 6 bases. CDR1 is SGHRS and CDR2 is YFSETQ in the germline V gene. V was shortened by 4 bases and J by 1 base, with 15 bases between the two germline ends. The CDR3 has 16 amino acids. CDR3 region: CASSQGLTTSYNEQFF. CDR3 bases read: TGCGCCAGCAGCCAGGGGCTTACAACGTCCTACAATGAG.

This clone was counted many times. The CDR3 end falls 3 residues outside the read, so it is completed with the germline J gene. This chain joins TRBV20-1 and TRBJ2-3; D possibly corresponds to TRBD1 (8 bases). The CDR3 has 15 residues. Trimming took 7 bases from V and 1 from J, leaving 18 bases between them. CDR1 and CDR2 from the germline V gene are DFQATT and SNEGSKA (reference sequence). CDR3 DNA (partial): TGCAGTGGTCAGGGGGCTAGCGGACGCACAGATACG. It codes for CSGQGASGRTDT. The complete CDR3 protein is CSGQGASGRTDTQYF.

Many counts were recorded for this clone. The CDR3 goes on 3 residues after the read ends, and that part is filled in from the germline J gene. This chain uses TRBV20-1 with TRBJ2-7; 9 nucleotides agree with TRBD2. Germline V lookup: CDR1 DFQATT, CDR2 SNEGSKA (reference sequence). The ends lost 2 bases at V and 6 bases at J; junction bases unmatched: 11. The length of the CDR3 is 15 residues. The CDR3 here is CSARLFPREGFEQYF. CDR3 bases read: TGCAGTGCTAGACTCTTTCCGCGGGAGGGCTTCGAG.

As to this clone: The CDR3 is cut off 3 residues early in the read; its end comes from the germline J gene. V gene TRBV20-1 combines with J gene TRBJ2-1; D may be TRBD2 (5 bases). V lost 2 bases, J lost 0 bases, and 17 bases lay in between. CDR3 length: 17 residues. Germline loops: CDR1 DFQATT, CDR2 SNEGSKA (reference sequence). The CDR3 spells CSARNSVGLPSYNEQFF. Incomplete CDR3 DNA: TGCAGTGCTAGAAACTCCGTCGGACTTCCCTCCTACAATGAG.

Only a few counts were recorded for this clone. The read ends 3 residues shy of where the CDR3 ends; the end is completed using the germline J gene. The genes are TRBV6-4 and TRBJ2-1; D might be TRBD1 (6 bases). Trimming took 3 bases from V and 7 from J, leaving 19 bases between them. CDR1 and CDR2 from the germline V gene are MRHNA and SNTAGT. This CDR3 is 16 amino acids long. Partial CDR3 DNA: TGTGCCAGCAGTGAGTCCGACAGGAGCCCTAGGAATGAG. As protein: CASSESDRSPRNE. The CDR3 in its entirety is CASSESDRSPRNEQFF.

This clone was counted ten times or more. The read terminates 3 residues before the CDR3 end, so the remaining end is supplied by the germline J gene. The rearrangement uses TRBV20-1 and TRBJ2-3, with 10 nucleotides matching TRBD2. The germline gives CDR1 DFQATT, CDR2 SNEGSKA (reference sequence). After removal of 7 bases from V and 1 base from J, the junction contained 5 bases not matched to a gene. The length of the CDR3 is 14 residues. The sequenced CDR3 bases are TGCAGTGACATGGGGACTAGCGGCACAGATACG. Translation gives CSDMGTSGTDT. The CDR3 as a whole reads CSDMGTSGTDTQYF.

This clone was observed many times. CDR3 amino acids: CASSKTANTGELFF. The part of the CDR3 DNA that was read is TGTGCCAGCAGCAAGACAGCGAACACCGGGGAG. V usage is TRBV7-6 and J usage is TRBJ2-2; D is possibly TRBD1 (5 bases). The read falls 3 residues short of the CDR3 end, and the missing part is taken from the germline J gene. The V gene lost 5 bases and the J gene lost 0 bases, with 7 bases spanning the gap. CDR1 is SGHVS and CDR2 is FNYEAQ in the germline V gene. The CDR3 runs 14 residues.

This clone was picked up many times. The read comes to an end 3 residues before the CDR3 does, leaving the germline J gene to fill in the end. The V and J genes are TRBV5-1 and TRBJ2-3; possible D gene TRBD1, 6 bases. V lost 2 bases to trimming and J lost 2 bases, with 9 bases between them. Germline CDR1 reads SGHRS; CDR2 reads YFSETQ. The CDR3 is made up of 14 amino acids. The CDR3 loop is CASSLGGTTDTQYF. The CDR3 DNA, read in part, is TGCGCCAGCAGCTTAGGGGGAACCACAGATACG.

There are many counts of this clone. The CDR3 end falls 3 residues outside the read, so it is completed with the germline J gene. The chain recombines TRBV7-7 with TRBJ2-1, with no clear D. Germline V CDR1 and CDR2: SSHAT, FNYEAQ (reference sequence). V was pared by 5 bases and J by 3 bases, with 8 bases between. This CDR3 comprises 13 residues. The covered CDR3 bases are TGTGCCAGCAGCCCAAAAATCTACAATGAG. As protein: CASSPKIYNE. Given in full, the CDR3 is CASSPKIYNEQFF.

This clone has only a few counts. From the germline J gene comes the end of the CDR3, since the read stops 3 residues before it. The V gene is TRBV19, the J gene TRBJ1-5, with 10 bases matching TRBD1. The length of the CDR3 is 14 residues. Losses at the gene ends were 10 bases for V and 6 bases for J; bases not matched to a gene: 9. Germline V gives CDR1 LNHDA, CDR2 SQIVND (reference sequence). CDR3: CATEGTGEIQPQHF. Partial CDR3 DNA: TGTGCCACCGAGGGGACAGGGGAAATTCAGCCC.

This clone showed up just a few times. The read halts 3 residues ahead of the CDR3 end, with the missing end drawn from the germline J gene. This chain links TRBV2 with TRBJ1-2; D gene uncertain. V dropped 3 bases and J dropped 6 bases, with 8 bases sitting between them. The CDR3 is 12 amino acids. The germline CDR1 and CDR2 sequences are SNHLY and FYNNEI. CDR3 amino acids: CASSDRLNGYTF. The covered CDR3 bases are TGTGCCAGCAGTGACAGATTGAATGGC.

This clone occurred many times. The read falls 3 residues short of the CDR3 end, and the missing part is taken from the germline J gene. V and J are TRBV5-1 and TRBJ1-1; 8 bases align to TRBD1. Germline CDR1 SGHRS, CDR2 YFSETQ. J lost 5 bases, V lost 1 base, and 4 bases had no gene match. The CDR3 length is 14 residues. CDR3 protein: CASSLTGGRTEAFF. Partial CDR3 DNA: TGCGCCAGCAGCTTGACAGGGGGGAGAACTGAA.

Ten or more counts support this clone. The CDR3 is cut off 3 residues early in the read; its end comes from the germline J gene. The chain joins TRBV7-2 to TRBJ1-6, with TRBD1 identical over 8 bases. Germline V lookup: CDR1 SGHTA, CDR2 FQGNSA. Unmatched junction bases numbered 3, after V lost 4 bases and J lost 7 bases. This CDR3 contains 14 residues. The sequenced CDR3 bases are TGTGCCAGCAGCTCCGGACAGGGAAATTCACCC. It specifies CASSSGQGNSP. The entire CDR3 sequence reads CASSSGQGNSPLHF.

Comments on this clone: The sequenced fragment ends 3 residues before the CDR3 boundary, so the rest is inferred from the germline J gene. The chain uses TRBV29-1 and TRBJ2-3; 10 nucleotides line up with TRBD2. This CDR3 has 17 residues. The J segment lost 2 bases and the V segment lost 4 bases, leaving 12 bases of the junction unmatched. Germline V CDR1 and CDR2: SQVTM, ANQGSEA. The CDR3 protein is CSVGSWTSGKFTDTQYF. The sequenced CDR3 bases are TGCAGCGTTGGAAGTTGGACTAGCGGCAAATTCACAGATACG.

There are many counts of this clone. The DNA ends 3 residues before the CDR3 does, and the rest of the CDR3 is filled in from the germline J gene. The chain is built from TRBV20-1 and TRBJ2-7; tentatively, D is TRBD1 (8 bases). The ends were cut back, 7 bases at V and 1 base at J, with 17 bases in the middle. The CDR3 is 14 residues long. The germline gives CDR1 DFQATT, CDR2 SNEGSKA (reference sequence). The CDR3 DNA, read in part, is TGCAGTGTGCCACAGGGGGAGGGGTCCTACGAG. It is translated as CSVPQGEGSYE. The CDR3 reads in full as CSVPQGEGSYEQYF.

This clone was observed many times. With the read ending 3 residues before the CDR3 end, the germline J gene is used to fill in that end. The chain recombines TRBV5-1 with TRBJ1-2, with 8 bases matching TRBD1. Trimming cost V 5 bases and J 3 bases; bases outside gene matches: 6. CDR3 length equals 14 residues. Germline CDR1 reads SGHRS; CDR2 reads YFSETQ. CDR3 region: CASSSTGVDYGYTF. CDR3 bases read: TGCGCCAGCAGTTCGACAGGGGTAGACTATGGC.

This clone was observed at least ten times. Partial CDR3 DNA: TGTGCCAGCGCGGATCCGGGACAGGGTATCGAAAAA. Protein sequence: CASADPGQGIEK. The entire CDR3 reads CASADPGQGIEKLFF. This chain joins TRBV28 and TRBJ1-4; TRBD1 matches 9 bases. The CDR3 end falls 3 residues outside the read, so it is completed with the germline J gene. This CDR3 has 15 residues. Germline V CDR1 and CDR2: MDHEN, SYDVKM. After removal of 8 bases from V and 8 bases from J, the junction contained 12 bases not matched to a gene. The full variable domain, with the rest looked up from reference TRBV28 and TRBJ1-4, is DVKVTQSSRYLVKRTGEKVFLECVQDMDHENMFWYRQDPGLGLRLIYFSYDVKMKEKGDIPEGYSVSREKKERFSLILESASTNQTSMYLCASADPGQGIEKLFFGSGTQLSVL.

There are many counts of this clone. With the read ending 3 residues before the CDR3 end, the germline J gene is used to fill in that end. The chain joins TRBV20-1 to TRBJ2-7; 10 bases align to TRBD2. CDR3 length: 14 residues. CDR1 is DFQATT, CDR2 SNEGSKA, per germline (reference sequence). Losses at the gene ends were 6 bases for V and 4 bases for J; bases not matched to a gene: 9. The CDR3 sequence is CSAITAGGPYEQYF. The covered CDR3 bases are TGCAGTGCGATCACAGCGGGAGGGCCGTACGAG.

This clone was counted ten times or more. The DNA ends 3 residues before the CDR3 does, and the rest of the CDR3 is filled in from the germline J gene. V gene TRBV7-2 combines with J gene TRBJ2-6, with TRBD1 as a possible D gene (6 bases). The V end lost 11 bases, the J end lost 3 bases, and 11 bases lay between the germline ends. CDR3 length: 13 residues. Germline-derived CDR1 and CDR2 are SGHTA and FQGNSA. The CDR3 DNA, read in part, is TGTGCCGACACAGGGTTTGGGGCCAACGTC. Translated: CADTGFGANV. From start to end, the CDR3 is CADTGFGANVLTF.